This entry features one TCR beta chain sequence. Methods used by the authors: It was from reference gene primer amplification that nucleated cell counts were estimated. The assay was immunoSEQ multiplex PCR, and TCRdb's table has in-frame clones only and misses some. D and trimming come from the DNA, and the V and J calls and clone size come from that table. The sample yields 55,000 to 70,000 clones, around nine tenths seen once. The CDR3 is made up of 17 amino acids. Germline CDR1 and CDR2: SGHTA and FQGTGA. Trimming left V 2 bases short and J 1 base short, with 16 bases between. These data are taken from a study of blood T cell repertoires in COVID-19. As for the study in general: There were acute and convalescent COVID-19 samples, and they came from the United States, Italy and Spain. The analysed material was cDNA or gDNA that came from T cells, B-cell-depleted T cells, or PBMCs.

V gene TRBV7-3 combines with J gene TRBJ2-3, with D perhaps TRBD2 (7 bases). The TCR comes from a woman in her 70s with active COVID-19. Specimen: peripheral blood. The CDR3 protein is CASSLGTGGGGTDTQYF. CDR3 coding DNA: TGTGCCAGCAGCTTAGGAACTGGAGGGGGGGGCACAGATACGCAGTATTTT. Based on the CDR3 plus reference TRBV7-3 and TRBJ2-3, the full variable domain is GAGVSQTPSNKVTEKGKYVELRCDPISGHTALYWYRQSLGQGPEFLIYFQGTGAADDSGLPNDRFFAVRPEGSVSTLKIQRTERGDSAVYLCASSLGTGGGGTDTQYFGPGTRLTVL.